This T cell receptor beta chain was captured by sequencing in a study of Ad26.COV2.S vaccination and SARS-CoV-2 variants. In the study overall: Of the COV1001 trial arms, the Ad26.COV2.S arm included the donor.

Germline V CDR1 and CDR2: SEHNR, FQNEAQ (reference sequence). The junction had 3 bases not matched to a gene; V was cut back by 1 base and J by 8 bases. CDR3 length: 15 amino acids. Treatment noted: 19 received Ad26.COV2.S at low or high dose, single or two shots; about 5 received placebo; per-sample allocation not given. All samples were drawn on day 63, counting from the first vaccine or placebo injection. The shot given was an Ad26 vector that makes Wuhan-strain SARS-CoV-2 spike. The method was immunoSEQ multiplex PCR; TCRdb's version includes in-frame clones alone and lacks a portion of them. Here the sample spans about 430,000 clones, around 90% being singletons.

This receptor was identified in a person between 18 and 60 years old who received the Ad26.COV2.S COVID-19 vaccine or a placebo. The chain joins TRBV7-9 to TRBJ2-1; 12 nucleotides agree with TRBD2. The sample consisted of peripheral blood, taken in a trial of Ad26.COV2.S vaccine versus placebo. The CDR3 nucleotides read TGTGCCAGCAGCTTAGGGACTAGCGGGATCGATGAGCAGTTCTTC. Amino acid sequence: CASSLGTSGIDEQFF.